The clone carrying this T cell receptor beta chain was counted many times. Its antigen is currently unknown. This specimen belongs to a study of metastatic and nonmetastatic thyroid tumors. Study background: The authors compared repertoires across blood and tumor or nodule tissue from malignant and benign thyroid patients. The study's findings and limits: Patients with malignant thyroid tumors reportedly had significantly higher TCR beta diversity than those with benign nodules, in blood and tumor.

How the authors handled the data: Researchers built a distant-metastasis classifier for papillary thyroid cancer that drew on CDR3 differences across clinicopathological groups. TCRdb reprocessed the PCR reads via MiXCR. The V and J calls, along with clone size, are taken from TCRdb and not from the paper's own processing. The sample has about 25,000 clones; approximately 19% are singletons. CDR3 length: 11 amino acids. CDR1 is WSHSY, CDR2 SAAADI, per germline. Trimming removed 8 bases from V and 4 bases from J, with 7 bases in between. There were no patients who had received any treatment before thyroid surgery.

The sequencing input was blood. The chain is built from TRBV10-2 and TRBJ2-3, with D perhaps TRBD2 (5 bases). The clonotype originates from a male donor with papillary thyroid cancer or a benign thyroid nodule (not recorded which). Some clones in this sample may be carry-over from other donors' samples. The CDR3 reads CASEGSDTQYF. Written as DNA, the CDR3 is TGCGCCAGCGAGGGATCAGATACGCAGTATTTT.